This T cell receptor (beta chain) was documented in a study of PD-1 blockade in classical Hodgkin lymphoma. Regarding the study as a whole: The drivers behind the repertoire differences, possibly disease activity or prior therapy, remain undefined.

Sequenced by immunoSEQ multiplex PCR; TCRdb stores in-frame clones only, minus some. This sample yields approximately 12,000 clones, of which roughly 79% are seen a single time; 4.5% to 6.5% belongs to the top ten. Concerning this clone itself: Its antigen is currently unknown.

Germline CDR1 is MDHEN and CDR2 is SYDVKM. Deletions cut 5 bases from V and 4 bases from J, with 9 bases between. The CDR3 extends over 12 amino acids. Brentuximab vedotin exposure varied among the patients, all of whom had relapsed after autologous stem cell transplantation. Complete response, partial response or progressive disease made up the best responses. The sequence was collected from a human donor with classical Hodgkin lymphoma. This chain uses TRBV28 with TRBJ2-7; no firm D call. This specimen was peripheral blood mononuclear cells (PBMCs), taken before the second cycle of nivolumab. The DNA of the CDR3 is TGTGCCAGCAGTCCAATTTGGTACGAGCAGTACTTC. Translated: CASSPIWYEQYF.